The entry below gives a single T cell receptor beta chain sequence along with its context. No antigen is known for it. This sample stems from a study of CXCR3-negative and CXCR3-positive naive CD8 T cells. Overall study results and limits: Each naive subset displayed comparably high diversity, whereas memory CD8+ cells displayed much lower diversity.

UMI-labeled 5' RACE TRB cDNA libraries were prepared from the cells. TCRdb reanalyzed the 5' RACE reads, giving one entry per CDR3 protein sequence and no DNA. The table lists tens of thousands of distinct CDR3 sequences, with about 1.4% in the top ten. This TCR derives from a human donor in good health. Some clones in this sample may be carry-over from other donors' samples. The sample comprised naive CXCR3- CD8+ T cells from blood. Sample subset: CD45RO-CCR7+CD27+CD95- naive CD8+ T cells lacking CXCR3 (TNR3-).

The CDR3 loop reads CASGQERSYGYTF. V and J are TRBV4-3 and TRBJ1-2. CDR3 length: 13 residues. Germline CDR1 reads LGHNA; CDR2 reads YSLEER.